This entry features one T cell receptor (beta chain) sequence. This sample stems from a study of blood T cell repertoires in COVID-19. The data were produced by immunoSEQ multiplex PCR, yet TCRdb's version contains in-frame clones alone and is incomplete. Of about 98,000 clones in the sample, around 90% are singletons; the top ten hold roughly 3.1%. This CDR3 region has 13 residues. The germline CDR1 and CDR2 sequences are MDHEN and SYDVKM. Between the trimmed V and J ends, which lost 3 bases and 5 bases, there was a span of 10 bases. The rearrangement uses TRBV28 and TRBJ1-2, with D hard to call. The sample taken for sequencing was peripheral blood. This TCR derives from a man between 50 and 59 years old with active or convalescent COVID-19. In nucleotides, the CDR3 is TGTGCCAGCAGTTTTGGGCAGCCATATGGCTACACCTTC. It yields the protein CASSFGQPYGYTF.